These 15 T cell receptor beta chains came from one sample sequenced in a study of cytomegalovirus exposure and HLA in healthy donors. Amplification used 60 Vbeta primers and 13 Jbeta primers. The table came from immunoSEQ multiplex PCR; TCRdb's copy has only in-frame clones and leaves some out. In the table there are fewer than 200,000 clones, around 79% of which are singletons. The material sequenced was PBMCs. All receptors come from a woman aged 45 to 65 in good health and CMV-seropositive.

The sample holds a few counts of this clone. This sequence joins TRBV6-5 and TRBJ2-7; 14 positions agree with TRBD2. With 0 bases clipped from V and 5 bases from J, the junction kept 0 bases outside the gene matches. Germline assignment: CDR1 MNHEY and CDR2 SVGAGI. There are 15 residues in the CDR3. The CDR3 bases are TGTGCCAGCAGTTACTCGACTAGCGGGAGGGACGAGCAGTACTTC. Amino acids: CASSYSTSGRDEQYF.

The count of this clone is one. The chain combines TRBV5-5 with TRBJ1-1, with D unresolved. Trimming stripped 2 bases from V and 8 bases from J, with 10 bases between. From germline, CDR1 is SGHKS and CDR2 YYEKEE (reference sequence). This CDR3 spans 12 amino acids. CDR3 DNA sequence: TGTGCCAGCAGCTTCACGGGAGCCGAAGCTTTCTTT. It codes for CASSFTGAEAFF.

The J gene is TRBJ1-6, the V gene TRBV7-9; D is undetermined. Germline V gene sequence: CDR1 SEHNR, CDR2 FQNEAQ (reference sequence). The germline V and J ends were trimmed by 5 bases and 7 bases, with 12 bases remaining between them. This CDR3 is built from 14 residues. This chain's CDR3 is CASSGGPGNSPLHF. The CDR3 DNA is TGTGCCAGCAGCGGAGGTCCGGGAAATTCACCCCTCCACTTT.

The chain carries TRBV4-1 and TRBJ1-1, with 10 bases matching TRBD1. Germline V gene data show CDR1 as MGHRA and CDR2 as YSYEKL. CDR3 length: 15 amino acids. V gave up 4 bases and J gave up 5 bases; unmatched junction bases: 7. The CDR3, as DNA: TGCGCCAGCAGCCCTGTGGGACAGGGGTGGACTGAAGCTTTCTTT. It yields the protein CASSPVGQGWTEAFF.

V gene TRBV7-6 combines with J gene TRBJ2-7; 10 positions agree with TRBD2. This CDR3 has 15 amino acids. Germline V gene data show CDR1 as SGHVS and CDR2 as FNYEAQ. J lost 2 bases, V lost 5 bases, and 6 bases had no gene match. The CDR3 DNA reads TGTGCCAGCAGCCCTTCTAGCGGGAGTACCTACGAGCAGTACTTC. Protein product: CASSPSSGSTYEQYF. Full variable domain (missing parts from reference TRBV7-6 and TRBJ2-7): GAGVSQSPRYKVTKRGQDVALRCDPISGHVSLYWYRQALGQGPEFLTYFNYEAQQDKSGLPNDRFSAERPEGSISTLTIQRTEQRDSAMYRCASSPSSGSTYEQYFGPGTRLTVT.

CDR3 nucleotides: TGTGCCAGCCAATTGACAGGGGGCACTGAAGCTTTCTTT. Encoded protein: CASQLTGGTEAFF. The chain couples TRBV2 to TRBJ1-1; 9 nucleotides line up with TRBD1. Germline CDR1 is SNHLY and CDR2 is FYNNEI. The CDR3 sequence is 13 residues long. V shed 8 bases, J shed 4 bases, and the junction held 5 bases outside the gene matches.

The J gene is TRBJ2-5, the V gene TRBV6-6, with TRBD1 matching over 8 bases. The CDR3 is 14 residues long. V lost 6 bases to trimming and J lost 10 bases; unmatched junction nucleotides: 13. The germline V gene encodes CDR1 MNHNY and CDR2 SVGAGI (reference sequence). The CDR3 loop is CASRDTGGSGDQYF. The DNA for the CDR3 is TGTGCCAGCAGAGATACAGGGGGGTCAGGGGACCAGTACTTC.

This rearrangement joins TRBV14 to TRBJ2-5; 9 positions agree with TRBD1. After removal of 0 bases from V and 4 bases from J, the junction contained 9 bases not matched to a gene. The CDR3 has 17 amino acids. Germline V gene sequence: CDR1 SGHDN, CDR2 FVKESK. The CDR3: CASSQERQGGYPETQYF. CDR3 sequence (DNA): TGTGCCAGCAGCCAAGAGCGACAGGGGGGATATCCAGAGACCCAGTACTTC.

The chain is built from TRBV5-6 and TRBJ2-3; the match to TRBD2 covers 7 bases. This CDR3 is built from 13 residues. CDR1 is SGHDT, CDR2 YYEEEE, per germline. J was trimmed by 2 bases and V by 4 bases; bases with no gene match: 1. The CDR3 bases are TGTGCCAGCAGCGGGGGGGACACAGATACGCAGTATTTT. This encodes CASSGGDTDTQYF.

This chain uses TRBV15 with TRBJ2-5, with TRBD2 as a possible D gene (7 bases). CDR1 is LNHNV, CDR2 YYDKDF, per germline (reference sequence). The CDR3 has 15 amino acids. V shed 5 bases and J shed 4 bases, with 17 bases lying between them. CDR3 loop: CATSLRGGAGETQYF. In nucleotides, the CDR3 is TGTGCCACCAGCCTGAGGGGGGGGGCGGGAGAGACCCAGTACTTC.

The chain carries TRBV29-1 and TRBJ2-7, with D tentatively TRBD2 (6 bases). The germline gives CDR1 SQVTM, CDR2 ANQGSEA. This CDR3 is built from 12 residues. Between the trimmed V and J ends, which lost 7 bases and 2 bases, there was a span of 12 bases. The CDR3 nucleotides read TGCAGCGGGGGGGACCCCCCCTACGAGCAGTACTTC. This encodes CSGGDPPYEQYF.

The J gene is TRBJ2-1, the V gene TRBV6-4; 10 bases are shared with TRBD2. Germline V gives CDR1 MRHNA, CDR2 SNTAGT. With 5 bases clipped from V and 9 bases from J, the junction kept 7 bases outside the gene matches. The CDR3 sequence is 14 residues long. In nucleotides, the CDR3 is TGTGCCAGCAGTACCCTAGCGGGAGCTAGTGAGCAGTTCTTC. As protein: CASSTLAGASEQFF.

This clone has only a few counts. The gene calls are TRBV6-6 and TRBJ1-1; D gene unclear. Per germline, CDR1 MNHNY and CDR2 SVGAGI (reference sequence). CDR3 length: 14 amino acids. Between the trimmed V and J ends, which lost 2 bases and 2 bases, there was a span of 9 bases. CDR3: CASSYAELNTEAFF. DNA of the CDR3: TGTGCCAGCAGTTACGCAGAACTAAACACTGAAGCTTTCTTT.

This clone was observed a few times. This chain links TRBV28 with TRBJ1-4, with D maybe TRBD1 (6 bases). V gave up 4 bases and J gave up 7 bases, with 7 bases separating them. The CDR3 contains 12 residues. The germline CDR1 and CDR2 sequences are MDHEN and SYDVKM. The CDR3 bases are TGTGCCAGCAGTTCAGGGGCTGAAAAACTGTTTTTT. Its translation: CASSSGAEKLFF.

V gene TRBV6-6 combines with J gene TRBJ1-4; no firm D call. Per germline, CDR1 MNHNY and CDR2 SVGAGI (reference sequence). The germline V and J ends were trimmed by 0 bases and 3 bases, with 11 bases remaining between them. The CDR3 spans 16 residues. This chain's CDR3 is CASSYSVGPANEKLFF. Written as DNA, the CDR3 is TGTGCCAGCAGTTACTCGGTGGGCCCAGCTAATGAAAAACTGTTTTTT.